Following are 6 T cell receptor beta chains from one sample sequenced in a study of CD8+ T cells in alopecia areata. Treatment here: oral pan-JAK inhibitor, 5-10 mg twice daily. Once RNA had been extracted, it was reverse transcribed into cDNA to act as the sequencing template. The assay was immunoSEQ multiplex PCR, and TCRdb's table has in-frame clones only and misses some. The repertoire consists of about 110,000 clones, with around 83% occurring once and the leading ten covering less than 30%. The input for sequencing was CD8+ T cells sorted from blood, taken at week 24, from a patient treated with tofacitinib. The source is a human donor with alopecia areata.

This chain joins TRBV4-1 and TRBJ2-3; D tentatively reads TRBD1 or TRBD2 (5 bases each). The CDR3 contains 19 residues. V was pared by 1 base and J by 2 bases, with 22 bases between. Looked up from germline, CDR1 is MGHRA and CDR2 is YSYEKL. Here the CDR3 reads CASSQAGGGKRRDTDTQYF. In nucleotides, the CDR3 is TGCGCCAGCAGCCAAGCGGGTGGGGGTAAAAGACGGGACACAGATACGCAGTATTTT.

J is TRBJ1-3 and V is TRBV11-2; D unclear. CDR1 and CDR2 (germline): SGHAT, FQNNGV. There are 13 residues in the CDR3. V shed 7 bases and J shed 4 bases, with 11 bases lying between them. The CDR3 DNA follows: TGTGCCAGCACCTTGGGGTCCGGAAACACCATATATTTT. This translates into CASTLGSGNTIYF.

The chain employs TRBV30 and TRBJ2-7; the D gene is possibly TRBD2 (5 bases). The germline CDR1 and CDR2 sequences are GTSNPN and SVGIG (reference sequence). V gave up 8 bases and J gave up 7 bases, with 21 bases separating them. The CDR3 spans 13 residues. The CDR3 region is CAASLATPREQYF. The CDR3 nucleotides read TGTGCCGCGAGCCTAGCTACCCCTCGGGAGCAGTACTTC.

The gene calls are TRBV29-1 and TRBJ2-1; the match to TRBD2 covers 14 bases. Germline V gene lookup returns CDR1 SQVTM and CDR2 ANQGSEA. This CDR3 is 16 amino acids long. V lost 6 bases to trimming and J lost 0 bases; unmatched junction nucleotides: 4. The CDR3 protein is CSVTSGGASSYNEQFF. In nucleotides, the CDR3 is TGCAGCGTGACTAGCGGGGGGGCTAGCTCCTACAATGAGCAGTTCTTC.

The chain is built from TRBV5-1 and TRBJ1-5; 8 nucleotides agree with TRBD1. V dropped 4 bases and J dropped 5; count of bases not matched to a gene: 8. This CDR3 spans 15 amino acids. Germline CDR1 reads SGHRS; CDR2 reads YFSETQ. The DNA for the CDR3 is TGCGCCAGCAGCCCTGGACAGGGAGGGGATCAGCCCCAGCATTTT. As protein: CASSPGQGGDQPQHF.

The chain links TRBV4-1 to TRBJ1-1; perhaps TRBD1 as D (6 bases). Trimming took off 4 bases at V and 7 bases at J, with 19 bases between the two ends. Germline V gene sequence: CDR1 MGHRA, CDR2 YSYEKL. CDR3 size: 15 residues. The CDR3 bases are TGCGCCAGCAGCCCAGCAGGGGCAGGTACGAATGAAGCTTTCTTT. Amino acids: CASSPAGAGTNEAFF.